This TCR beta chain is from a study of breast tumors, draining lymph nodes, adjacent tissues. MiXCR, applied by TCRdb to the multiplex PCR reads, yields one record per CDR3 protein. The sample has about 14,000 distinct CDR3 sequences; roughly 50% are singletons. General study findings and limits: Tumor repertoires ranked between lymph nodes and nontumor tissue in diversity, with V and J gene preferences.

The germline V and J ends were trimmed by 4 bases and 6 bases, with 15 bases remaining between them. Germline V lookup: CDR1 DFQATT, CDR2 SNEGSKA (reference sequence). The CDR3 covers 13 residues. The sample holds many counts of this clonotype. Its antigen remains unidentified. What was sequenced was tumor-adjacent breast tissue. This clonotype was obtained from a female donor with breast cancer. Some clones in this sample may be carry-over from other donors' samples. The chain uses TRBV20-1 and TRBJ1-2; perhaps TRBD1 as D (5 bases). This CDR3 is CSAMTQQVDGYTF. The DNA of the CDR3 is TGCAGTGCTATGACCCAACAGGTGGATGGCTACACCTTC.